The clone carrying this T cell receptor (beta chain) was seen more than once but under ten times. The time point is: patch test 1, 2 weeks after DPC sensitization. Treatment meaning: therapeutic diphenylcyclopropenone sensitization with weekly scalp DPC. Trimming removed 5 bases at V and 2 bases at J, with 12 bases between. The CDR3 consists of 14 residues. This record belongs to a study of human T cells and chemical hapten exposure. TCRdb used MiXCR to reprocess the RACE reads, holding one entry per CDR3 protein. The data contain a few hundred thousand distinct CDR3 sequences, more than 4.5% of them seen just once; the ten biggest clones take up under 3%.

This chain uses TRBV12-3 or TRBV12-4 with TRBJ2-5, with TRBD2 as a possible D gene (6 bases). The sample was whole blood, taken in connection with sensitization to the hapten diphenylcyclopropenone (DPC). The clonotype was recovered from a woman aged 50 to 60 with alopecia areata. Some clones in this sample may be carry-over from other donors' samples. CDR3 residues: CASSGWDLQETQYF. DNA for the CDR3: TGTGCCAGCAGTGGATGGGACTTACAAGAGACCCAGTACTTC.